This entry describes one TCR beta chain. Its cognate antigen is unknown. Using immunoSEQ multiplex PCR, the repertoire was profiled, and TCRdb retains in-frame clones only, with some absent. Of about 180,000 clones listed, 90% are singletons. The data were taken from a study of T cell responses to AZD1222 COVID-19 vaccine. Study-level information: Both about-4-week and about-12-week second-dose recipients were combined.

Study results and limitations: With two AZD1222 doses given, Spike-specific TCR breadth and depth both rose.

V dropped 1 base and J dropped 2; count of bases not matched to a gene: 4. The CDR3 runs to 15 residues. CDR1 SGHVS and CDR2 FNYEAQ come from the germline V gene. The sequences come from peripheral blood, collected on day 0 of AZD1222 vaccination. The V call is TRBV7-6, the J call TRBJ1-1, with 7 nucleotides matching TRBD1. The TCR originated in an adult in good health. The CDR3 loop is CASSLDPGGNTEAFF. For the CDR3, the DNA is TGTGCCAGCAGCTTAGATCCAGGGGGTAACACTGAAGCTTTCTTT.